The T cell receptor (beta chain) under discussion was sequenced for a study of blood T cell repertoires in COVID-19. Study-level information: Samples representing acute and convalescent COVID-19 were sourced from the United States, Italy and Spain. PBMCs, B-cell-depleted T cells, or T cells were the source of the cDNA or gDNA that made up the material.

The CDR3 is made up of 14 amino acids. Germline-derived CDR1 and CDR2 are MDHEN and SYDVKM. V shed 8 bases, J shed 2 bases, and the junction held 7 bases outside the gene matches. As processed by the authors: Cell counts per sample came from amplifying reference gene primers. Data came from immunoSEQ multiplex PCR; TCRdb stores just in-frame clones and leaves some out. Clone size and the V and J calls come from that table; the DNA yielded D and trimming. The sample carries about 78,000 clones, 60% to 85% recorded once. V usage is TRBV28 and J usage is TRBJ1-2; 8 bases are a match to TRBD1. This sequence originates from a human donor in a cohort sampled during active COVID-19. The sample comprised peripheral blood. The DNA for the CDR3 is TGTGCCAGCTCCCGGACAGGGTTCAACTATGGCTACACCTTC. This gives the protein CASSRTGFNYGYTF.